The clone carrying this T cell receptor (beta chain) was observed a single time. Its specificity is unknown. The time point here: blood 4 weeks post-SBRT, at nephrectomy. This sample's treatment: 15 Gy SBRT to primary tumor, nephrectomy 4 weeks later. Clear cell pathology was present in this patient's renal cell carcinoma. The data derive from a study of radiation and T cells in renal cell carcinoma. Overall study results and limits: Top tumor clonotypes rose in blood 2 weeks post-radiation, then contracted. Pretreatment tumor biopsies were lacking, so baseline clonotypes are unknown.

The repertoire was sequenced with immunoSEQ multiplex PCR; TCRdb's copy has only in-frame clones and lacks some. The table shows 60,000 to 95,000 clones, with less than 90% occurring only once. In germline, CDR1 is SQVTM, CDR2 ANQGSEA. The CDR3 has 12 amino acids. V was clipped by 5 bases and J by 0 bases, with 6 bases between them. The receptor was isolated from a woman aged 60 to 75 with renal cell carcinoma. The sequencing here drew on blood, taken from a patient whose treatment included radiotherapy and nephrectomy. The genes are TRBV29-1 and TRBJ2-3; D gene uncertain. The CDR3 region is CSVKFSTDTQYF. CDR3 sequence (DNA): TGCAGCGTTAAGTTTAGCACAGATACGCAGTATTTT.